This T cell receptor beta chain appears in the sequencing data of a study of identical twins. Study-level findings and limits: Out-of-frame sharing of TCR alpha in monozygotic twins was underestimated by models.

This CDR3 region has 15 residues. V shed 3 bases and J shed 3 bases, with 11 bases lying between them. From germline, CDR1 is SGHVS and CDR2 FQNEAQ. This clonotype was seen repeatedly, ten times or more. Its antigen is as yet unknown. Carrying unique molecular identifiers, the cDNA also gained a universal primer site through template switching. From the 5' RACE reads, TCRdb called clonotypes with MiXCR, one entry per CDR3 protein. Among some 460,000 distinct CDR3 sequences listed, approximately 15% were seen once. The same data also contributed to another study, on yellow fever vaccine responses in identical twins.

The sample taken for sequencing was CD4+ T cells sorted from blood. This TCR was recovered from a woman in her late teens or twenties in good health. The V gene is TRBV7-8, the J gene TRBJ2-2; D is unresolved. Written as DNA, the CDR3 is TGTGCCAGCAGCTTGGGTGCCAGAGACACCGGGGAGCTGTTTTTT. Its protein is CASSLGARDTGELFF.